This T cell receptor (beta chain) was recovered during a study of early T cells in non-severe SARS-CoV-2 infection (dated by TCRdb to 2020 to 2022). About the investigation overall: Bulk RNA from unsorted whole blood was used for TCR sequencing, so alpha and beta chains could not be paired.

Study-level results and caveats: VDJdb matching was skewed toward anti-spike CD8 responses and likely underestimated virus-specific expansions, missing private and CD4 specificities.

V gives up 1 base and J gives up 6 bases, and the segment between their germline ends measures 14 bases. The CDR1 and CDR2 encoded by the germline V gene are SGHRS and YFSETQ. The CDR3 runs 15 amino acids, cysteine and phenylalanine included. The read is trimmed to its CDR3 DNA, 45 bases read in frame from base 1. The study was a case-control design nested within a healthcare worker cohort in London, UK, with weekly nasopharyngeal swab PCR tests and blood sampling. Healthcare workers were recruited between 23 and 31 March 2020, during the week of the UK lockdown, and were followed weekly for up to roughly 16 weeks. In the case of this clonotype: It has no known antigen specificity. Base qualities are missing; no much larger clone stands one base away.

The receptor library was made with 5' RACE. The data were produced on a NextSeq 500. To correct for sequencing error and PCR bias, the TCR library protocol tagged individual cDNA molecules with unique molecular identifiers. Both TCR alpha and beta chains were sequenced, and tight co-correlation was observed between alpha and beta sequence abundances in each sample. The source study handled its data this way. Decombinator V4 was used to perform V gene, J gene and CDR3 annotation of TCR sequences. Expanded TCRs were defined as changing significantly between any two time points under a Poisson model with p below 0.0001. Abundances of TCRs were expressed as counts per million after normalisation to the total number of TCRs sequenced in each sample. TRAV1-2 paired with TRAJ12, TRAJ20 or TRAJ33 defined MAIT TCRs, while TRAV10 paired with TRAJ18 defined iNKT TCRs. VDJdb, accessed 1 November 2021, was searched for CMV, EBV and SARS-CoV-2 annotated TCRs, excluding TCRs annotated for multiple antigens. TCRdb trimmed the raw reads at Q25, called clones with MiXCR and kept productive beta chains. Each CDR3 protein appears once, grouped with its most common genes and DNA. Here the V and J calls rest on TCRdb's processing, not on the authors' analysis. This sample lists approximately 75,000 distinct CDR3 sequences; more than 14% were detected once. The top ten clones comprise around 3.7% of the sample.

The clonotype was recovered from an adult who was a healthcare worker with PCR-confirmed SARS-CoV-2 infection or an uninfected control (not recorded which). Rearrangement joined TRBV5-1 to TRBJ2-1; D gene: possibly TRBD2, on 6 matching bases. The material was whole blood, obtained at baseline. For the CDR3, the sequence is CASSLSAGSSNEQFF. The bases are TGCGCCAGCAGCTTGTCCGCCGGGAGCAGCAATGAGCAGTTCTTC.